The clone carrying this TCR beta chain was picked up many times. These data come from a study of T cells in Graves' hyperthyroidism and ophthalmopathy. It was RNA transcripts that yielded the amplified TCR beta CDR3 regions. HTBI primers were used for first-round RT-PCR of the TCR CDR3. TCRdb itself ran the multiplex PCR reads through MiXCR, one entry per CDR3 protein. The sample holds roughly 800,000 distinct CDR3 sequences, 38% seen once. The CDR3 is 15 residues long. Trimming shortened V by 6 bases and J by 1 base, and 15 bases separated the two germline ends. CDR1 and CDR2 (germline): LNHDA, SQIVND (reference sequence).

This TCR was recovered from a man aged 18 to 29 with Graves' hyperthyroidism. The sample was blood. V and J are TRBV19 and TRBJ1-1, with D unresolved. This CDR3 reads CASSPAGPANTEAFF. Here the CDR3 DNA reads TGTGCCAGTAGCCCGGCAGGTCCAGCGAACACTGAAGCTTTCTTT.